Listed here are 13 T cell receptor beta chains from one sample, sequenced in a study of early T cells in non-severe SARS-CoV-2 infection. MiXCR was run by TCRdb on the 5' RACE reads, yielding one entry per CDR3 protein. Of approximately 30,000 distinct CDR3 sequences listed, roughly 5.7% are singletons. Material: whole blood. Receptors originate from an adult who was a healthcare worker with PCR-confirmed SARS-CoV-2 infection or an uninfected control (not recorded which).

The rearrangement joins TRBV5-1 to TRBJ2-2; D is ambiguous. Germline V gene lookup returns CDR1 SGHRS and CDR2 YFSETQ. The CDR3 loop spans 17 amino acids. The V end lost 4 bases, the J end lost 0 bases, and 16 bases lay between the germline ends. Here the CDR3 reads CASSPASVPANTGELFF. Written as DNA, the CDR3 is TGCGCCAGCAGCCCCGCAAGCGTTCCTGCGAACACCGGGGAGCTGTTTTTT. Complete variable domain (other parts from reference TRBV5-1 and TRBJ2-2): KAGVTQTPRYLIKTRGQQVTLSCSPISGHRSVSWYQQTPGQGLQFLFEYFSETQRNKGNFPGRFSGRQFSNSRSEMNVSTLELGDSALYLCASSPASVPANTGELFFGEGSRLTVL.

This clonotype was seen ten or more times. This chain uses TRBV4-2 with TRBJ1-6; D might be TRBD1 (6 bases). This CDR3 is 14 amino acids long. Germline CDR1 LGHNA, CDR2 YNFKEQ. Trimming left V 4 bases short and J 6 bases short, with 10 bases between. In DNA form, the CDR3 reads TGTGCCAGCAGCCGACAGGAGAGTAATTCACCCCTCCACTTT. This sequence encodes CASSRQESNSPLHF.

This clonotype has ten or more counts. This chain uses TRBV20-1 with TRBJ2-5; D call uncertain. Per the germline V gene, CDR1 is DFQATT and CDR2 is SNEGSKA (reference sequence). This CDR3 comprises 11 residues. V lost 8 bases and J 3 bases, leaving 10 bases between the germline ends. CDR3 sequence reads: CSSLVEETQYF. As DNA, the CDR3 is TGCAGTTCCTTAGTTGAAGAGACCCAGTACTTC.

The chain has TRBV3-1 and TRBJ2-4; TRBD2 is a possible D gene (6 bases). This CDR3 has 16 amino acids. Germline CDR1 LGHDT, CDR2 YNNKEL (reference sequence). V was cut by 0 bases and J by 0 bases, with 9 bases left in between. The CDR3 protein is CASSQDGGVAKNIQYF. For the CDR3, the DNA is TGTGCCAGCAGCCAAGATGGCGGGGTAGCCAAAAACATTCAGTACTTC.

At least ten counts were recorded for this clonotype. The gene calls are TRBV18 and TRBJ2-3, with 10 positions matching TRBD2. J gave up 3 bases and V 3 bases, and 3 bases lay outside the gene matches. This CDR3 comprises 15 residues. CDR1 KGHSH and CDR2 LQKENI come from the germline V gene. For the CDR3, the DNA is TGTGCCAGCTCACCGAGCGGGGGGGCGACAGATACGCAGTATTTT. Protein: CASSPSGGATDTQYF.

This clonotype showed up just once. The CDR3 spells CSAGKAGLSSYEQYF. CDR3 nucleotide sequence: TGCAGTGCAGGGAAAGCGGGACTCTCCTCCTACGAGCAGTACTTC. V is TRBV20-1 and J is TRBJ2-7, with TRBD2 identical over 7 bases. V lost 6 bases and J lost 0; bases outside the gene matches: 11. CDR3 length: 15 amino acids. The germline CDR1 and CDR2 sequences are DFQATT and SNEGSKA (reference sequence).

In its sample, this clonotype was seen many times. The chain is built from TRBV11-1 and TRBJ1-1; 10 bases map to TRBD1. The length of the CDR3 is 15 residues. With 5 bases clipped from V and 4 bases from J, the junction kept 7 bases outside the gene matches. In germline, CDR1 is SGHAT, CDR2 FQDESV (reference sequence). CDR3 sequence (DNA): TGTGCCAGCAGCCCACGGGACAGGGGTGTCACTGAAGCTTTCTTT. Translating gives CASSPRDRGVTEAFF.

The chain carries TRBV25-1 and TRBJ2-3; the D gene is possibly TRBD2 (5 bases). Germline loops: CDR1 MGHDK, CDR2 SYGVNS. Trimming removed 3 bases at V and 4 bases at J, with 14 bases between. The CDR3 sequence is 15 residues long. The CDR3 spells CASSERRALADTQYF. DNA of the CDR3: TGTGCCAGCAGTGAGAGGCGGGCCCTGGCAGATACGCAGTATTTT.

With regard to this clonotype: One base away lies a much larger clone, so this may be a sequencing read error. This sequence joins TRBV7-9 and TRBJ2-7; D may be TRBD1 (6 bases). Germline-derived CDR1 and CDR2 are SEHNR and FQNEAQ (reference sequence). The CDR3 is made up of 14 amino acids. CDR3 amino acids: CAGSAGQSRYEQYF. The CDR3 DNA is TGTGCCGGCAGCGCTGGACAGAGCCGGTACGAGCAGTACTTC.

The chain uses TRBV6-5 and TRBJ2-3; no reliable D call. Germline V gene lookup returns CDR1 MNHEY and CDR2 SVGAGI. CDR3 size: 16 residues. The V end was cut by 0 bases, the J end by 1 base, with 11 bases between. DNA for the CDR3: TGTGCCAGCAGTTACTCGAAGGTAGTGCGCACAGATACGCAGTATTTT. Translating it yields CASSYSKVVRTDTQYF.

The chain joins TRBV7-3 to TRBJ2-1; a weak D match, TRBD1 (5 bases). Germline-derived CDR1 and CDR2 are SGHTA and FQGTGA. Trimming shortened V by 2 bases and J by 9 bases, and 20 bases separated the two germline ends. The CDR3 length is 16 residues. DNA for the CDR3: TGTGCCAGCAGCTTACTTGGGGCTTTAGGGGTTAGTGAGCAGTTCTTC. Amino acid sequence: CASSLLGALGVSEQFF.

This sequence joins TRBV10-2 and TRBJ1-1; D unclear. V lost 7 bases and J lost 4, with 13 bases in between. This CDR3 is built from 13 residues. Germline V gene data show CDR1 as WSHSY and CDR2 as SAAADI. In DNA form, the CDR3 reads TGCGCCAGCAACCCCACAGCTGCCACTGAAGCTTTCTTT. Translated, it gives CASNPTAATEAFF.

This clonotype was recorded at least ten times. CDR3 sequence: CASSENRGPDTIYF. DNA for the CDR3: TGTGCCAGCAGTGAAAACAGGGGGCCAGACACCATATATTTT. V gene TRBV2 combines with J gene TRBJ1-3; 9 bases align to TRBD1. V was clipped by 2 bases and J by 8 bases; unmatched bases: 4. The CDR3 contains 14 residues. In germline, CDR1 is SNHLY, CDR2 FYNNEI.